The 15 T cell receptor beta chains presented below share a single source sample, sequenced in a study of T cell responses to AZD1222 COVID-19 vaccine. Some clones are missing from TCRdb's copy, which holds only in-frame ones; the method was immunoSEQ multiplex PCR. The data contain under 150,000 clones, 88% of them singletons. This material consisted of peripheral blood, taken on day 0 of AZD1222 vaccination. Source of these receptors: an adult in good health.

This clone occurred once. The rearrangement uses TRBV9 and TRBJ2-5; possibly TRBD2 for D (6 bases). The CDR3 runs 12 residues. CDR1 SGDLS and CDR2 YYNGEE come from the germline V gene. The V gene lost 2 bases and the J gene lost 4 bases, with 6 bases spanning the gap. CDR3 amino acids: CASSVGGETQYF. The CDR3 nucleotides read TGTGCCAGCAGCGTGGGGGGAGAGACCCAGTACTTC.

The V call is TRBV18, the J call TRBJ1-5; TRBD1 agrees at 11 bases. J gave up 4 bases and V 4 bases, and 3 bases lay outside the gene matches. Germline lookup yields CDR1 KGHSH and CDR2 LQKENI. There are 15 residues in the CDR3. In DNA form, the CDR3 reads TGTGCCAGCTCACAGGACAGGGGGCTAAATCAGCCCCAGCATTTT. It specifies CASSQDRGLNQPQHF. The variable domain in full, with the rest retrieved from reference TRBV18 and TRBJ1-5, is NAGVMQNPRHLVRRRGQEARLRCSPMKGHSHVYWYRQLPEEGLKFMVYLQKENIIDESGMPKERFSAEFPKEGPSILRIQQVVRGDSAAYFCASSQDRGLNQPQHFGDGTRLSIL.

J is TRBJ2-1 and V is TRBV7-2; 12 positions match TRBD1. V lost 5 bases and J lost 5; bases outside the gene matches: 4. Germline lookup yields CDR1 SGHTA and CDR2 FQGNSA. CDR3 length equals 15 residues. This CDR3 is CASSARDRGHNEQFF. Written as DNA, the CDR3 is TGTGCCAGCAGCGCCCGGGACAGGGGGCACAATGAGCAGTTCTTC.

The chain recombines TRBV3-1 (or the pseudogene TRBV3-2) with TRBJ1-6; D is unresolved. The CDR3 has 13 amino acids. Deletions cut 4 bases from V and 10 bases from J, with 11 bases between. CDR1 is LGHDT and CDR2 is YNNKEL in the germline V gene (reference sequence). The CDR3 protein is CASSPKGYSPLHF. CDR3 in DNA: TGTGCCAGCAGCCCGAAAGGTTACTCACCCCTCCACTTT.

V usage is TRBV28 and J usage is TRBJ1-2, with D possibly TRBD1 on 5 matching bases. Germline V gene lookup returns CDR1 MDHEN and CDR2 SYDVKM. The length of the CDR3 is 14 residues. Trimming removed 1 base at V and 2 bases at J, with 8 bases between. The CDR3 reads CASSLLTENYGYTF. The CDR3 nucleotides read TGTGCCAGCAGTTTATTGACAGAGAACTATGGCTACACCTTC.

This clone has a single count. The chain has TRBV21-1 and TRBJ2-3. TRBV21-1 is a recognized pseudogene. The CDR3 contains 14 residues. CDR3 protein: CAHQRGDAGIRRYF. CDR3 coding DNA: TGTGCCCATCAGAGGGGGGACGCGGGAATTAGGAGGTATTTT.

The chain links TRBV28 to TRBJ1-6; TRBD1 aligns across 10 bases. The CDR3 runs to 14 residues. Per germline, CDR1 MDHEN and CDR2 SYDVKM. J was trimmed by 9 bases and V by 6 bases; bases with no gene match: 5. The CDR3 bases are TGTGCCAGCAGCCCGGGACAGGGGACTTCACCCCTCCACTTT. It specifies CASSPGQGTSPLHF. The entire variable domain, with the rest obtained from reference TRBV28 and TRBJ1-6, is as follows: DVKVTQSSRYLVKRTGEKVFLECVQDMDHENMFWYRQDPGLGLRLIYFSYDVKMKEKGDIPEGYSVSREKKERFSLILESASTNQTSMYLCASSPGQGTSPLHFGNGTRLTVT.

The chain carries TRBV7-6 and TRBJ1-5; TRBD1 might be the D (5 bases). CDR1 is SGHVS and CDR2 is FNYEAQ in the germline V gene. The CDR3 runs to 15 residues. Trimming left V 0 bases short and J 1 base short, with 7 bases between. CDR3 protein: CASSLAWGSNQPQHF. DNA for the CDR3: TGTGCCAGCAGCTTAGCCTGGGGGAGCAATCAGCCCCAGCATTTT.

V usage is TRBV27 and J usage is TRBJ1-2; D gene uncertain. The CDR3 spans 12 residues. V gave up 6 bases and J gave up 0 bases, with 5 bases separating them. Germline V gene sequence: CDR1 MNHEY, CDR2 SMNVEV (reference sequence). The chain's CDR3 is CASSHANYGYTF. CDR3 DNA: TGTGCCAGCAGCCACGCTAACTATGGCTACACCTTC.

V and J are TRBV5-1 and TRBJ2-7; TRBD1 aligns across 7 bases. In germline, CDR1 is SGHRS, CDR2 YFSETQ. J lost 3 bases, V lost 4 bases, and 7 bases had no gene match. There are 14 residues in the CDR3. CDR3 amino acids: CASSLGTAFYEQYF. CDR3 in DNA: TGCGCCAGCAGCCTTGGGACAGCGTTCTACGAGCAGTACTTC.

CDR3 loop: CASSHGRNEQFF. In nucleotides, the CDR3 is TGTGCCAGCAGCCATGGCCGTAATGAGCAGTTCTTC. The rearrangement links TRBV5-6 to TRBJ2-1; D unresolved. Germline assignment: CDR1 SGHDT and CDR2 YYEEEE. V lost 4 bases to trimming and J lost 7 bases, with 9 bases between them. This CDR3 contains 12 residues.

The J gene is TRBJ2-5, the V gene TRBV5-8; 7 nucleotides line up with TRBD2. This CDR3 region has 17 residues. With V trimmed by 1 base and J by 2 bases, 11 bases remained unmatched. Germline loops: CDR1 SGHTS, CDR2 YDEGEE. CDR3 sequence: CASSLWGGAPLQETQYF. CDR3 DNA: TGTGCCAGCAGCTTGTGGGGGGGAGCGCCACTTCAAGAGACCCAGTACTTC.

The genes are TRBV28 and TRBJ2-3, with 9 bases that match TRBD2. V lost 3 bases and J lost 0; bases outside the gene matches: 10. This CDR3 has 18 residues. The germline V gene encodes CDR1 MDHEN and CDR2 SYDVKM. The CDR3 protein is CASSFRGREGRSTDTQYF. The CDR3, as DNA: TGTGCCAGCAGTTTTCGGGGGCGGGAGGGCCGTAGCACAGATACGCAGTATTTT.

This chain connects TRBV6-5 to TRBJ1-6; the D gene is possibly TRBD1 (6 bases). Per the germline V gene, CDR1 is MNHEY and CDR2 is SVGAGI. V was cut by 0 bases and J by 8 bases, with 8 bases left in between. This CDR3 has 14 amino acids. CDR3 region: CASSYSKGDSPLHF. CDR3 in DNA: TGTGCCAGCAGTTACTCGAAGGGGGATTCACCCCTCCACTTT.

The V and J genes are TRBV11-2 and TRBJ1-3, with D perhaps TRBD1 (5 bases). Trimming left V 7 bases short and J 2 bases short, with 9 bases between. Germline loops: CDR1 SGHAT, CDR2 FQNNGV. The CDR3 has 13 amino acids. The CDR3 DNA is TGTGCCAGCACCCCGGACACTGGAAACACCATATATTTT. Protein product: CASTPDTGNTIYF.